These T cell receptor beta chains were read from a single sample in a study of blood T cell repertoires in COVID-19. Profiled with immunoSEQ multiplex PCR; TCRdb holds only in-frame clones, not every one. This table has tens of thousands of clones, 90% appearing once. What was sequenced was peripheral blood. The receptor source for this set is a man in his forties or fifties with acute or convalescent COVID-19. CDR3s include the opening cysteine and the closing phenylalanine or tryptophan. D genes are given only for firm matches. Size is omitted from some rows. Given values are once, few, many or a class for expanded clones.

v_gene: TRBV4-2
j_gene: TRBJ2-7
d_gene: TRBD2
abundance: once
CDR3aa: CASSQVLGTSAYEQYF
CDR3nt: TGTGCCAGCAGCCAAGTTCTAGGGACTAGTGCCTACGAGCAGTACTTC

v_gene: TRBV21-1
j_gene: TRBJ2-7
d_gene: NA
abundance: NA
CDR3aa: CASSKRTSHEQYF
CDR3nt: TGTGCCAGCAGCAAACGGACTAGCCACGAGCAGTACTTC

v_gene: TRBV6-5
j_gene: TRBJ1-2
d_gene: NA
abundance: few
CDR3aa: CASSRTPNYGYTF
CDR3nt: TGTGCCAGCAGTCGGACTCCTAACTATGGCTACACCTTC

v_gene: TRBV5-4
j_gene: TRBJ2-7
d_gene: NA
abundance: few
CDR3aa: CASSGLVPYEQYF
CDR3nt: TGTGCCAGCAGCGGACTGGTTCCCTACGAGCAGTACTTC

v_gene: TRBV4-2
j_gene: TRBJ2-5
d_gene: NA
abundance: NA
CDR3aa: CASSQATTGGQETQYF
CDR3nt: TGTGCCAGCAGCCAAGCGACAACTGGGGGGCAAGAGACCCAGTACTTC

v_gene: TRBV7-9
j_gene: TRBJ2-5
d_gene: TRBD1
abundance: NA
CDR3aa: CASSLARGPFETQYF
CDR3nt: TGTGCCAGCAGCTTAGCCAGGGGGCCTTTTGAGACCCAGTACTTC

v_gene: TRBV7-2
j_gene: TRBJ1-4
d_gene: TRBD1
abundance: NA
CDR3aa: CASSPGQGHNEKLFF
CDR3nt: TGTGCCAGCAGCCCTGGACAGGGGCATAATGAAAAACTGTTTTTT

v_gene: TRBV7-8
j_gene: TRBJ2-2
d_gene: NA
abundance: NA
CDR3aa: CASSPEGGGSTGIGELFF
CDR3nt: TGTGCCAGCAGCCCGGAGGGGGGAGGGTCCACTGGTATCGGGGAGCTGTTTTTT

v_gene: TRBV27
j_gene: TRBJ2-3
d_gene: NA
abundance: NA
CDR3aa: CASTIGTLGTDTQYF
CDR3nt: TGTGCCAGCACCATCGGAACCCTAGGCACAGATACGCAGTATTTT

v_gene: TRBV19
j_gene: TRBJ1-1
d_gene: NA
abundance: NA
CDR3aa: CASSTWANTEAFF
CDR3nt: TGTGCCAGTAGTACATGGGCGAACACTGAAGCTTTCTTT

v_gene: TRBV5-1
j_gene: TRBJ2-1
d_gene: NA
abundance: NA
CDR3aa: CASSLVLSSYNEQFF
CDR3nt: TGCGCCAGCAGCTTGGTACTGAGCTCCTACAATGAGCAGTTCTTC

v_gene: TRBV10-2
j_gene: TRBJ1-2
d_gene: NA
abundance: NA
CDR3aa: CASSFRGSGYTF
CDR3nt: TGCGCCAGCAGTTTCAGGGGTTCGGGCTACACCTTC

v_gene: TRBV4-2
j_gene: TRBJ2-7
d_gene: TRBD2
abundance: NA
CDR3aa: CASSQAPLAGLVHEQYF
CDR3nt: TGTGCCAGCAGCCAAGCTCCCCTAGCGGGGTTGGTACACGAGCAGTACTTC

v_gene: TRBV11-2
j_gene: TRBJ1-5
d_gene: NA
abundance: NA
CDR3aa: CASSRTQGDNQPQHF
CDR3nt: TGTGCCAGCAGCAGAACACAGGGAGACAATCAGCCCCAGCATTTT

v_gene: TRBV6-2/TRBV6-3
j_gene: TRBJ2-5
d_gene: NA
abundance: NA
CDR3aa: CASSYLHVGSGQETQYF
CDR3nt: TGTGCCAGCAGTTACCTGCATGTCGGGAGCGGGCAAGAGACCCAGTACTTC

v_gene: TRBV10-3
j_gene: TRBJ2-5
d_gene: TRBD2
abundance: NA
CDR3aa: CAISEGLAGVTETQYF
CDR3nt: TGTGCCATCAGTGAGGGACTAGCGGGAGTAACCGAGACCCAGTACTTC

v_gene: TRBV7-9
j_gene: TRBJ2-7
d_gene: TRBD1
abundance: NA
CDR3aa: CASSSRTGGSYEQYF
CDR3nt: TGTGCCAGCAGCTCAAGGACAGGGGGCTCCTACGAGCAGTACTTC

v_gene: TRBV24-1
j_gene: TRBJ2-7
d_gene: TRBD1
abundance: NA
CDR3aa: CATSDLGTGVYEQYF
CDR3nt: TGTGCCACCAGTGATTTAGGGACAGGGGTCTACGAGCAGTACTTC

v_gene: TRBV4-3
j_gene: TRBJ2-2
d_gene: NA
abundance: NA
CDR3aa: CASSVKTRSNSNTGELFF
CDR3nt: TGCGCCAGCAGCGTCAAGACTCGCAGCAATTCGAACACCGGGGAGCTGTTTTTT

v_gene: TRBV7-8
j_gene: TRBJ2-2
d_gene: NA
abundance: NA
CDR3aa: CASSSLSGPFTNTGELFF
CDR3nt: TGTGCCAGCAGCTCGTTAAGCGGGCCCTTCACGAACACCGGGGAGCTGTTTTTT

v_gene: TRBV5-1
j_gene: TRBJ1-1
d_gene: NA
abundance: NA
CDR3aa: CASSLSGDTEAFF
CDR3nt: TGCGCCAGCAGCTTGTCCGGGGACACTGAAGCTTTCTTT

v_gene: TRBV5-4
j_gene: TRBJ2-5
d_gene: TRBD1
abundance: NA
CDR3aa: CASSQGQGNQETQYF
CDR3nt: TGTGCCAGCAGCCAGGGACAGGGGAACCAAGAGACCCAGTACTTC

v_gene: TRBV7-2
j_gene: TRBJ2-7
d_gene: NA
abundance: once
CDR3aa: CASSQKHEQYF
CDR3nt: TGTGCCAGCAGCCAGAAACACGAGCAGTACTTC

v_gene: TRBV5-1
j_gene: TRBJ2-1
d_gene: TRBD1
abundance: NA
CDR3aa: CASTTGQGSYNEQFF
CDR3nt: TGCGCCAGCACCACGGGACAGGGCTCCTACAATGAGCAGTTCTTC

v_gene: TRBV7-9
j_gene: TRBJ2-1
d_gene: NA
abundance: NA
CDR3aa: CATPSIDNEQFF
CDR3nt: TGTGCCACTCCTAGTATCGACAATGAGCAGTTCTTC

v_gene: TRBV5-6
j_gene: TRBJ2-3
d_gene: NA
abundance: NA
CDR3aa: CASSLPGQRSTDTQYF
CDR3nt: TGTGCCAGCAGCTTGCCCGGACAGCGAAGCACAGATACGCAGTATTTT

v_gene: TRBV11-2
j_gene: TRBJ2-7
d_gene: NA
abundance: NA
CDR3aa: CASSLDRASYEQYF
CDR3nt: TGTGCCAGCAGCTTAGACAGGGCCTCCTACGAGCAGTACTTC

v_gene: TRBV19
j_gene: TRBJ1-5
d_gene: NA
abundance: NA
CDR3aa: CASTNSRGNQPQHF
CDR3nt: TGTGCCAGTACGAACAGCAGGGGAAATCAGCCCCAGCATTTT

v_gene: TRBV6-5
j_gene: TRBJ2-7
d_gene: NA
abundance: NA
CDR3aa: CASSYSLGGAYEQYF
CDR3nt: TGTGCCAGCAGTTACTCGCTAGGGGGAGCCTACGAGCAGTACTTC

v_gene: TRBV7-2
j_gene: TRBJ2-5
d_gene: TRBD2
abundance: NA
CDR3aa: CASSLGISGRAGETQYF
CDR3nt: TGTGCCAGCAGCTTAGGGATTAGCGGGAGGGCAGGAGAGACCCAGTACTTC

v_gene: TRBV5-4
j_gene: TRBJ2-7
d_gene: TRBD1
abundance: NA
CDR3aa: CATRQGSYEQYF
CDR3nt: TGTGCCACCCGACAGGGCTCCTACGAGCAGTACTTC

v_gene: TRBV7-8
j_gene: TRBJ1-2
d_gene: NA
abundance: few
CDR3aa: CASSPARDWGYTF
CDR3nt: TGTGCCAGCAGCCCAGCCCGGGACTGGGGCTACACCTTC

v_gene: TRBV7-9
j_gene: TRBJ1-1
d_gene: NA
abundance: NA
CDR3aa: CASSWDIPEAFF
CDR3nt: TGTGCCAGCAGCTGGGACATCCCTGAAGCTTTCTTT

v_gene: TRBV20-1
j_gene: TRBJ1-5
d_gene: NA
abundance: NA
CDR3aa: CSASGPGDQPQHF
CDR3nt: TGCAGTGCTAGTGGTCCAGGGGATCAGCCCCAGCATTTT

v_gene: TRBV5-1
j_gene: TRBJ2-5
d_gene: TRBD2
abundance: NA
CDR3aa: CASTRGGQETQYF
CDR3nt: TGCGCCAGCACCCGGGGAGGGCAAGAGACCCAGTACTTC

v_gene: TRBV5-1
j_gene: TRBJ2-7
d_gene: TRBD1
abundance: NA
CDR3aa: CASSLTGVYEQYF
CDR3nt: TGCGCCAGCAGCTTGACAGGGGTCTACGAGCAGTACTTC

v_gene: TRBV30
j_gene: TRBJ2-1
d_gene: NA
abundance: NA
CDR3aa: CAWRVTGYTEQFF
CDR3nt: TGTGCCTGGAGGGTTACAGGGTACACTGAGCAGTTCTTC

v_gene: TRBV11-2
j_gene: TRBJ2-7
d_gene: TRBD1
abundance: NA
CDR3aa: CASSEPRQGTYEQYF
CDR3nt: TGTGCCAGCAGCGAGCCCCGACAGGGCACCTACGAGCAGTACTTC

v_gene: TRBV15
j_gene: TRBJ2-5
d_gene: NA
abundance: once
CDR3aa: CATSRVPAETQYF
CDR3nt: TGTGCCACCAGCAGAGTTCCTGCGGAGACCCAGTACTTC

v_gene: TRBV6-4
j_gene: TRBJ1-2
d_gene: TRBD1
abundance: once
CDR3aa: CASSDWTGDGYTF
CDR3nt: TGTGCCAGCAGTGACTGGACAGGGGATGGCTACACCTTC

v_gene: TRBV4-3
j_gene: TRBJ1-2
d_gene: NA
abundance: NA
CDR3aa: CASSQDQEGFNYGYTF
CDR3nt: TGCGCCAGCAGCCAAGATCAAGAGGGATTTAACTATGGCTACACCTTC

v_gene: TRBV30
j_gene: TRBJ2-7
d_gene: NA
abundance: NA
CDR3aa: CAWSQDIYEQYF
CDR3nt: TGTGCCTGGAGCCAAGACATCTACGAGCAGTACTTC

v_gene: TRBV19
j_gene: TRBJ2-1
d_gene: TRBD2
abundance: NA
CDR3aa: CASSTARTGTIPFNEQFF
CDR3nt: TGTGCCAGTAGTACCGCACGAACCGGGACTATACCCTTCAATGAGCAGTTCTTC

v_gene: TRBV7-9
j_gene: TRBJ1-2
d_gene: NA
abundance: NA
CDR3aa: CASSQTGRGYTF
CDR3nt: TGTGCCAGCAGCCAAACAGGGCGTGGCTACACCTTC

v_gene: TRBV2
j_gene: TRBJ2-6
d_gene: NA
abundance: NA
CDR3aa: CASSGVRVGGANVLTF
CDR3nt: TGTGCCAGCAGTGGAGTCCGGGTAGGTGGGGCCAACGTCCTGACTTTC

v_gene: TRBV2
j_gene: TRBJ2-7
d_gene: TRBD2
abundance: NA
CDR3aa: CASRPGLAVVAEQYF
CDR3nt: TGTGCCAGCAGGCCCGGACTAGCGGTCGTCGCGGAGCAGTACTTC

v_gene: TRBV21-1
j_gene: TRBJ1-2
d_gene: NA
abundance: NA
CDR3aa: CASSKVGTVTNYGYTF
CDR3nt: TGTGCCAGCAGCAAAGTCGGGACAGTTACTAACTATGGCTACACCTTC

v_gene: TRBV11-2
j_gene: TRBJ1-1
d_gene: NA
abundance: NA
CDR3aa: CASSPELGVVLEAFF
CDR3nt: TGTGCCAGCAGCCCTGAATTAGGGGTGGTCCTGGAAGCTTTCTTT

v_gene: TRBV2
j_gene: TRBJ2-7
d_gene: TRBD1
abundance: NA
CDR3aa: CASSGLQGAFVEQYF
CDR3nt: TGTGCCAGCAGCGGACTACAGGGGGCCTTTGTTGAGCAGTACTTC